This TCR beta chain was captured by sequencing in a study of cytomegalovirus exposure and HLA in healthy donors. Per the germline V gene, CDR1 is SGHRS and CDR2 is YFSETQ. CDR3 length equals 14 residues. J lost 10 bases, V lost 4 bases, and 6 bases had no gene match. The study, taken as a whole, reports: Previously analyzed data showed that most TCR beta V segments were productive at a frequency of about 90% or about 30%. It was likely that a cluster of highly shared sequence variants was a sequencing artifact.

As regards this clone: Its antigen is unidentified.

The study ran its PCR with 60 Vbeta and 13 Jbeta primers. Data came from immunoSEQ multiplex PCR; TCRdb stores just in-frame clones and leaves some out. The sample has about 140,000 clones, less than 85% seen once. The sequenced sample consisted of PBMCs. This clonotype was sampled from a man in his forties or fifties in good health and CMV-seropositive. The chain recombines TRBV5-1 with TRBJ1-6, with 9 bases aligning to TRBD1. The chain's CDR3 is CASSLRQGGSPLHF. The CDR3 DNA sequence: TGCGCCAGCAGCCTAAGACAGGGGGGGTCACCCCTCCACTTT.